This TCR beta chain was found in a study of human T cells and chemical hapten exposure (dated by TCRdb to the early 2020s). Some background on the complete study: For sensitization, 2% DPC in acetone was applied to a roughly 2 cm by roughly 2 cm area of upper inner arm skin. Twenty-nine alopecia patients gave blood for TCR sequencing at one to four time points (pre-sensitization, 2, 6 and 24 weeks). Libraries were combined into a pool for sequencing, and differences in TCR yield between samples came mainly from small differences in library volumes within the pool. Throughout the approximately 25-week study period, patients were also given weekly therapeutic DPC doses on the scalp. In alopecia patients, the study followed how the peripheral blood TCR repertoire changed in vivo over primary and secondary sensitization to diphenylcyclopropenone (DPC), a hapten. Blood was sampled from patients pre-sensitization (week 0) and at 2, 6 and about 24 weeks after DPC sensitization. The patient cohort, mostly female, included alopecia areata with under or over 50% scalp involvement, alopecia totalis and alopecia universalis. Patch testing was done on the upper back using Finn chambers containing 0.01% DPC, and results were scored after 6 days according to International Contact Dermatitis Research Group standards.

Relative to germline, V is missing 4 bases and J is missing 4 bases, with 10 bases of the junction outside any gene match. Sequences SGHNT (CDR1) and YYREEE (CDR2) are obtained from the germline V gene (reference sequence). From the cysteine through the phenylalanine, the CDR3 covers 15 amino acids. CDR3 DNA is the only sequence kept; it has 45 bases, read in frame from the first base. A few counts support this clonotype. The specificity of this receptor is unknown. Base qualities are not recorded, but no much larger clone differs from it by a single base. Library preparation was by RACE. Sequencing was performed on a NextSeq 500. During library preparation, unique molecular identifiers were attached to individual cDNA molecules so that TCRs could be counted quantitatively and reproducibly. Each blood RNA sample was used to sequence both TCR alpha and TCR beta chains. From the authors' description of their analysis: A median of around 100,000 TCRs per sample was observed, with a range of about 20,000 to 750,000. The Decombinator software suite was used to annotate V, J and CDR3 in the TCR reads. For the PS versus PT1 abundance plots, all samples were subsampled to the same number of TCRs (28,000). Expanded TCRs were defined as absent before sensitization and observed at least eight times at the 2-week time point. TCRdb trimmed the raw reads at Q25, called clones with MiXCR and kept productive beta chains. Identical CDR3 protein sequences are pooled into one entry, listed with their most common genes and DNA. These V and J calls originate from TCRdb's pipeline instead of the authors' own analysis. In all, the sample holds some 96,000 distinct CDR3 sequences, and about 9.3% of those were seen once. The top ten constitute 2% to 2.5% of the sample.

Per the publication, the time point label means: patch test 2, 6 weeks after DPC sensitization. Taken with the paper, the label for treatment or condition translates to: therapeutic diphenylcyclopropenone sensitization with weekly scalp DPC. At each patch-test visit, blood was drawn before the patch test was applied. Patients were eligible if aged 18 to 70, diagnosed with alopecia and judged suitable for DPC therapy, and pregnant patients were excluded. Unfractionated whole blood was collected in Tempus Blood RNA tubes, and total RNA was extracted from that blood. On the study overall, not on this receptor specifically: The number of TCRs above 1 in 1000 frequency did not change with DPC sensitization; there was no evidence of global repertoire structure alterations. Expanded TCRs formed significantly more large CDR3 similarity clusters than pre-sensitization or healthy control sets, consistent with antigen-driven responses. The number of PT1 expanded TCRs positively correlated with patch test score, significant at thresholds 8, 16 and 32 but not 4. Repeated subsampling changed both the strength of the expansion versus patch-test correlation and the threshold at which that correlation became significant. Alopecia, a presumed autoimmune disease, was present in all patients, so the immune response of the patients might differ from that of healthy individuals.

The TCR sequence derives from a middle-aged woman with alopecia areata. Some clones in this sample may be carry-over from other donors' samples. The receptor chain draws on TRBV5-4 and TRBJ1-2, and 7 junction bases match TRBD1. Source: whole blood, taken in connection with sensitization to the hapten diphenylcyclopropenone (DPC). The nucleotide sequence is TGTGCCAGCAGCCCCGGGACAGAGTTGGGCTATGGCTACACCTTC. This gives the protein CASSPGTELGYGYTF.